This TCR beta chain derives from a study of human T cells and chemical hapten exposure. Across the study: Each patient's scalp received weekly diphenylcyclopropenone throughout the approximately 22-week study.

V lost 3 bases to trimming and J lost 6 bases, with 9 bases between them. This CDR3 region has 13 residues. Germline V gene data show CDR1 as SEHNR and CDR2 as FQNEAQ (reference sequence). In the study's own analysis: Sample TCR counts, which ranged from about 23,224 to 700,000, had a median of roughly 100,000. One entry per CDR3 protein, called by TCRdb with MiXCR from the RACE reads. V and J calls and clone size were set by TCRdb, not the authors. This repertoire shows about 340,000 distinct CDR3 sequences, about 7% found once; its top ten account for 8% to 9%. Time point noted: patch test 1, 2 weeks after DPC sensitization. Treatment denoted: therapeutic diphenylcyclopropenone sensitization with weekly scalp DPC. Unfractionated whole blood yielded total RNA. A word on this clonotype: Its cognate antigen is unknown.

Study-wide results and caveats: The study found that DPC sensitization did not change TCRs above 1 in 1000 frequency.

The TCR was taken from a woman younger than 30 with alopecia areata. Some clones in this sample may be carry-over from other donors' samples. The rearrangement joins TRBV7-9 to TRBJ2-1; D gene uncertain. This specimen consisted of whole blood, obtained in connection with sensitization to the hapten diphenylcyclopropenone (DPC). The CDR3 here is CASSFVRSNEQFF. The DNA of the CDR3 is TGTGCCAGCAGCTTTGTACGCTCCAATGAGCAGTTCTTC.